This T cell receptor beta chain was captured in a study of shared clonotypes between healthy human individuals. Study at large: Per donor, CD8 memory used one plate, CD8 naive used two, CD4 memory used three and CD4 naive used three.

Clones were read by immunoSEQ multiplex PCR, and TCRdb kept only the in-frame ones, dropping some. The repertoire has around 700,000 clones, 72% of them found once; the top ten carry about 2%. V gave up 6 bases and J gave up 8 bases; unmatched junction bases: 8. This CDR3 is built from 13 residues. Germline-derived CDR1 and CDR2 are SGHRS and YFSETQ. This chain links TRBV5-1 with TRBJ1-2; 9 bases agree with TRBD1. The sequencing input was memory CD4+ T cells sorted from blood. Subset in this sample: CD45RA-negative fraction. The receptor's source is a woman aged 25 to 39 in good health. CDR3 nucleotides: TGCGCCAGCAACAAGGACAGGGGAGGCGGCTACACCTTC. Amino acids: CASNKDRGGGYTF. Variable domain in full (rest from reference TRBV5-1 and TRBJ1-2): KAGVTQTPRYLIKTRGQQVTLSCSPISGHRSVSWYQQTPGQGLQFLFEYFSETQRNKGNFPGRFSGRQFSNSRSEMNVSTLELGDSALYLCASNKDRGGGYTFGSGTRLTVV.